This TCR beta chain was sequenced for a study of shared clonotypes between healthy human individuals. Germline V gene lookup returns CDR1 LGHNA and CDR2 YNFKEQ. Trimming shortened V by 1 base and J by 6 bases, and 9 bases separated the two germline ends. This CDR3 spans 14 amino acids. Concerning this clone: The antigen is not known.

General study findings and limits: Estimated richness values were generally larger in naive subsets than in memory subsets.

Produced via immunoSEQ multiplex PCR; TCRdb's table is partial and in-frame only. The top ten hold more than 1.5% of the sample, which has about 2,200,000 clones, 93% seen once. As defined, naive CD8 cells were CD45RO-negative and positively selected for CCR7, with terminally differentiated effector memory CD45RA+ cells excluded. Adult Caucasians living in Nashville, Tennessee made up all of the donors. The V gene is TRBV4-2, the J gene TRBJ2-2; D is possibly TRBD2 (6 bases). The sample consisted of naive CD8+ T cells from PBMCs. The source of this sequence is a man younger than 35 in good health. Some clones in this sample may be carry-over from other donors' samples. CDR3 sequence: CASSQVEGSGELFF. The CDR3 DNA reads TGTGCCAGCAGCCAAGTGGAGGGATCCGGGGAGCTGTTTTTT.